This passage covers 3 T cell receptor beta chains from one sample sequenced in a study of T cell repertoires in cytomegalovirus infection (dated by TCRdb to about 2019). No antigens are known for them. Sample treatment or condition, as interpreted from the label and publication: in vitro stimulation with specific CMV peptide epitopes to enrich CMV-specific T cells. Instrument used: Illumina HiSeq 1500. TCRdb reprocessed the public reads (quality trimming at Q25 with fastp, clone calling with MiXCR) and kept in-frame beta chains. Every CDR3 protein is listed once, alongside the most common genes and DNA of its rows. Present in this sample are about half a million distinct CDR3 sequences, roughly a third of which were seen just once. The biggest ten clones account for roughly 17% of the sample. The source material was cultured PBMCs, sampled from culture after CMV antigen stimulation. Receptors originate from a human donor in good health (CMV status not recorded). Some clones in this sample may be carry-over from other donors' samples.

This clonotype showed up just a few times. The chain uses TRBV7-2 and TRBJ2-1, with D tentatively TRBD1 or TRBD2 (5 bases each). This CDR3 contains 14 residues. Germline CDR1 SGHTA, CDR2 FQGNSA. The ends were cut back, 3 bases at V and 3 bases at J, with 9 bases in the middle. The CDR3 nucleotides read TGTGCCAGCAGCTTTGCAGGGAGCTACAATGAGCAGTTCTTC. It translates to CASSFAGSYNEQFF.

This clonotype was picked up a small number of times. The CDR3, as DNA: TGTGCCAGTAGTATACTTCCAGGTTTGGTGAACACTGAAGCTTTCTTT. The encoded protein is CASSILPGLVNTEAFF. V gene TRBV19 combines with J gene TRBJ1-1; D remains ambiguous. This CDR3 contains 16 residues. Per the germline V gene, CDR1 is LNHDA and CDR2 is SQIVND (reference sequence). V was pared by 2 bases and J by 0 bases, with 13 bases between.

V and J are TRBV3-1 and TRBJ2-7; D may match TRBD1 or TRBD2 (6 bases each). CDR1 is LGHDT and CDR2 is YNNKEL in the germline V gene (reference sequence). V lost 0 bases, J lost 6 bases, and 12 bases lay in between. This CDR3 region has 14 residues. The CDR3 DNA follows: TGTGCCAGCAGCCAAGAGGGAGGACAGAGCGAGCAGTACGTC. Its translation: CASSQEGGQSEQYV.